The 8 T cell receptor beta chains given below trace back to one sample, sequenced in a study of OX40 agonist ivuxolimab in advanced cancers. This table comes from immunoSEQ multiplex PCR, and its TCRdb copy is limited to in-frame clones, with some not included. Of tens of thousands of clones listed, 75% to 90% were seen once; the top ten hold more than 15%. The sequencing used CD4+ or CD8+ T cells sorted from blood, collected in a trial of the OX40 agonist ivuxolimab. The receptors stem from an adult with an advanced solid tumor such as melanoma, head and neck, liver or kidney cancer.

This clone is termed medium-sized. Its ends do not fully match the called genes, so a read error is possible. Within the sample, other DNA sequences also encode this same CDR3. For the CDR3, the DNA is TGCGGGCGGGGGGGCGGCGACGAGCAGTACTTC. Its protein product is CGRGGGDEQYF. The rearrangement links TRBV30 to TRBJ2-7, with 9 positions matching TRBD2. CDR1 GTSNPN and CDR2 SVGIG come from the germline V gene (reference sequence). The CDR3 extends over 11 amino acids. The complete variable domain, with remaining parts taken from reference TRBV30 and TRBJ2-7, reads SQTIHQWPATLVQPVGSPLSLECTVEGTSNPNLYWYRQAAGRGLQLLFYSVGIGQISSEVPQNLSASRPQDRQFILSSKKLLLSDSGFYLCGRGGGDEQYFGPGTRLTVT.

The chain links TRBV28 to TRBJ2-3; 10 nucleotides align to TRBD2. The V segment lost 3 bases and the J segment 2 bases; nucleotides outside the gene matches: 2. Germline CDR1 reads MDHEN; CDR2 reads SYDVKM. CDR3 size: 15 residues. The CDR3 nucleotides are TGTGCCAGCAGTTTCCTAGCGGGAGTCACAGATACGCAGTATTTT. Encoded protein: CASSFLAGVTDTQYF.

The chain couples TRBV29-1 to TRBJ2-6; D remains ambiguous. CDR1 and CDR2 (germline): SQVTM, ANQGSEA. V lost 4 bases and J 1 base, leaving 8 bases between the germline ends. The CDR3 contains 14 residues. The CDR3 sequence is CSVVWGSGANVLTF. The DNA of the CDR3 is TGCAGCGTTGTTTGGGGATCTGGGGCCAACGTCCTGACTTTC. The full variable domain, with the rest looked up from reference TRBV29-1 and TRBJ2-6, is SAVISQKPSRDICQRGTSLTIQCQVDSQVTMMFWYRQQPGQSLTLIATANQGSEATYESGFVIDKFPISRPNLTFSTLTVSNMSPEDSSIYLCSVVWGSGANVLTFGAGSRLTVL.

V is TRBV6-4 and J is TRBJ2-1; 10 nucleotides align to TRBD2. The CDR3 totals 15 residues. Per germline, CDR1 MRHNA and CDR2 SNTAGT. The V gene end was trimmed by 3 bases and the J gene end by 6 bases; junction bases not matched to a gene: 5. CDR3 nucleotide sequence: TGTGCCAGCAGTGAAAAAGCGGGAGGGCCCAATGAGCAGTTCTTC. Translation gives CASSEKAGGPNEQFF.

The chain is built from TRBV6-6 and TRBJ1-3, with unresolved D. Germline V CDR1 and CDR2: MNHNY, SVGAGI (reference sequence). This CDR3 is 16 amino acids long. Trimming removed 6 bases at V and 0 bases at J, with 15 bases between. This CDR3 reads CASRPPGRSSGNTIYF. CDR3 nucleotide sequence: TGTGCCAGCAGACCGCCAGGCAGGAGCTCTGGAAACACCATATATTTT.

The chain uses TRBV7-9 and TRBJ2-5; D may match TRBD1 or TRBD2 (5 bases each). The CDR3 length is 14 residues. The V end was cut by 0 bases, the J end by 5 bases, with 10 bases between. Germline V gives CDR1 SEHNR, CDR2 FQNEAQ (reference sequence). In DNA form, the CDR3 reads TGTGCCAGCAGCTTAGCGCCAGGGACCGAGACCCAGTACTTC. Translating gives CASSLAPGTETQYF.

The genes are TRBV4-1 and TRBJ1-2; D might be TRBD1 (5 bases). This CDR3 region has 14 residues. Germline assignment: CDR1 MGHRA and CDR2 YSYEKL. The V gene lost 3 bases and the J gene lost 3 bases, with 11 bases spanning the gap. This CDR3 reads CASSQGSGHYGYTF. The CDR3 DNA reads TGCGCCAGCAGCCAGGGGTCAGGGCACTATGGCTACACCTTC.

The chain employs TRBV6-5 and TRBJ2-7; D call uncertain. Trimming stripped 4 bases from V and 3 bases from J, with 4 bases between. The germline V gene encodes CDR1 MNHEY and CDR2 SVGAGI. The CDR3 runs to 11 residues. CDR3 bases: TGTGCCAGCAGTTGGATCTACGAGCAGTACTTC. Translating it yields CASSWIYEQYF.